Listed here are 9 T cell receptor beta chains from one sample, sequenced in a study of PD-L1 blockade in urothelial cancer. This table comes from immunoSEQ multiplex PCR, and its TCRdb copy is limited to in-frame clones, with some not included. The table includes under 35,000 clones, about 88% detected once. Specimen: PBMCs, collected around atezolizumab (anti-PD-L1) treatment. These receptors all stem from a man aged 50-59 years with urothelial cancer.

The CDR3 DNA reads as TGTGCCAGCAGCCAAGATGATGCAGCGGGGGGCTACACCTTC. This translates into CASSQDDAAGGYTF. The chain employs TRBV7-6 and TRBJ1-2; D gene unclear. The CDR3 consists of 14 residues. Germline V gene sequence: CDR1 SGHVS, CDR2 FNYEAQ. V was shortened by 5 bases and J by 8 bases, with 18 bases between the two germline ends.

The chain combines TRBV9 with TRBJ2-4, with 8 nucleotides matching TRBD1. There are 15 residues in the CDR3. Germline lookup yields CDR1 SGDLS and CDR2 YYNGEE. Unmatched junction bases numbered 10, after V lost 2 bases and J lost 9 bases. CDR3 DNA sequence: TGTGCCAGCAGCGTGGCGGACAGGGCCGGGGGCATTCAGTACTTC. Encoded protein: CASSVADRAGGIQYF.

This sequence joins TRBV11-3 and TRBJ2-5; 7 bases are shared with TRBD1. V dropped 1 base and J dropped 3; count of bases not matched to a gene: 11. The CDR3 is 17 amino acids. Germline-derived CDR1 and CDR2 are SGHNT and YENEEA. CDR3 amino acids: CASSLGLLPGTEETQYF. The CDR3 coding sequence is TGTGCCAGCAGCTTAGGGCTTCTACCTGGGACAGAAGAGACCCAGTACTTC.

The chain carries TRBV27 and TRBJ2-1, with 7 bases aligning to TRBD2. The CDR3 has 16 amino acids. J gave up 6 bases and V 2 bases, and 10 bases lay outside the gene matches. Germline-derived CDR1 and CDR2 are MNHEY and SMNVEV (reference sequence). CDR3: CASSLRVAGAINEQFF. The CDR3 region has the DNA TGTGCCAGCAGTTTACGGGTCGCGGGAGCGATCAATGAGCAGTTCTTC.

This chain connects TRBV10-1 to TRBJ2-7; the D gene is possibly TRBD1 (5 bases). The CDR3 is made up of 14 amino acids. With 4 bases removed from V and 2 bases from J, the gap between germline ends came to 12 bases. Germline V gene lookup returns CDR1 WNHNN and CDR2 SYGVQD (reference sequence). In nucleotides, the CDR3 is TGCGCCAGCAGTGCCCAGGGAACGGCCTACGAGCAGTACTTC. Protein sequence: CASSAQGTAYEQYF.

This clone has a single count. The chain carries TRBV29-1 and TRBJ2-3, with D possibly TRBD2 on 6 matching bases. Germline-derived CDR1 and CDR2 are SQVTM and ANQGSEA. The CDR3 spans 12 residues. Between the trimmed V and J ends, which lost 4 bases and 1 base, there was a span of 6 bases. The DNA of the CDR3 is TGCAGCGTTGGGGGGGGCACAGATACGCAGTATTTT. Translating it yields CSVGGGTDTQYF.

Only one count was recorded for this clone. The chain couples TRBV27 to TRBJ1-1, with D maybe TRBD1 (5 bases). This CDR3 contains 17 residues. The germline V gene encodes CDR1 MNHEY and CDR2 SMNVEV (reference sequence). Trimming left V 6 bases short and J 0 bases short, with 20 bases between. The CDR3 nucleotides are TGTGCCAGCAGCCCCGCCCGACTGGGGGAGGTGAACACTGAAGCTTTCTTT. It is translated as CASSPARLGEVNTEAFF.

V gene TRBV7-9 combines with J gene TRBJ1-5, with D maybe TRBD1 (6 bases). V shed 5 bases and J shed 0 bases, with 8 bases lying between them. The CDR3 is 14 residues long. Germline lookup yields CDR1 SEHNR and CDR2 FQNEAQ (reference sequence). CDR3 DNA: TGTGCCAGCAGCCGGACAGCTAGCAATCAGCCCCAGCATTTT. Amino acids: CASSRTASNQPQHF.

There are a few counts of this clone. This chain uses TRBV11-3 with TRBJ2-1; 8 positions agree with TRBD2. The V gene's germline CDR1 is SGHNT and CDR2 YENEEA. This CDR3 has 16 amino acids. V was pared by 0 bases and J by 2 bases, with 3 bases of the junction left unmatched. This CDR3 is CASSLDSGGTYNEQFF. CDR3 coding DNA: TGTGCCAGCAGCTTAGACAGCGGGGGAACCTACAATGAGCAGTTCTTC. The complete variable domain, with remaining parts taken from reference TRBV11-3 and TRBJ2-1, reads EAGVVQSPRYKIIEKKQPVAFWCNPISGHNTLYWYLQNLGQGPELLIRYENEEAVDDSQLPKDRFSAERLKGVDSTLKIQPAELGDSAVYLCASSLDSGGTYNEQFFGPGTRLTVL.